These 18 T cell receptor beta chains were sequenced from one sample in a study of siplizumab effects on memory and regulatory T cells (dated by TCRdb to between 2017 and 2020). The method behind the library was the immunoSEQ multiplex PCR assay. TCRdb retrieved this table from immuneACCESS and kept in-frame rearrangements only. Not all clones are present; in checked studies, unresolved V genes account for under half, and no reason is known for the remainder. Here the sample has about 120,000 clones; about 93% occur a single time. The top ten clonotypes cover roughly 0.16% of the sample. What was sequenced was non-Treg CD4+ T cells sorted from blood. The intended sense of this specimen's cell subset or site label: FACS-sorted unstimulated CD4+ non-regulatory T cells. The receptors come from a human donor in good health.

The V gene is TRBV27, the J gene TRBJ2-4; a weak D match, TRBD1 (7 bases). The CDR3 contains 15 residues. Germline CDR1 is MNHEY and CDR2 is SMNVEV (reference sequence). V gave up 5 bases and J gave up 0 bases, with 11 bases separating them. The CDR3 bases are TGTGCCAGCAGTGATCAGGGGGGAGCCAAAAACATTCAGTACTTC. Protein product: CASSDQGGAKNIQYF.

The chain carries TRBV11-2 and TRBJ2-5, with TRBD2 as a possible D gene (6 bases). This CDR3 has 13 residues. V was shortened by 5 bases and J by 1 base, with 8 bases between the two germline ends. From germline, CDR1 is SGHAT and CDR2 FQNNGV. The CDR3 DNA sequence: TGTGCCAGCAGCCCGGGACTCCAAGAGACCCAGTACTTC. It is translated as CASSPGLQETQYF.

The V call is TRBV20-1, the J call TRBJ2-5, with TRBD2 matching over 7 bases. The CDR3 totals 11 residues. Per the germline V gene, CDR1 is DFQATT and CDR2 is SNEGSKA (reference sequence). V was clipped by 4 bases and J by 5 bases; unmatched bases: 1. The DNA of the CDR3 is TGCAGTGCTACCGGGGGGGAGACCCAGTACTTC. Translated: CSATGGETQYF.

This chain connects TRBV5-1 to TRBJ1-3; D remains unclear. V lost 0 bases, J lost 0 bases, and 7 bases lay in between. Germline V gene data show CDR1 as SGHRS and CDR2 as YFSETQ. This CDR3 has 15 amino acids. For the CDR3, the DNA is TGCGCCAGCAGCTTGGCAGGAAACTCTGGAAACACCATATATTTT. Translated: CASSLAGNSGNTIYF. Complete variable domain (other parts from reference TRBV5-1 and TRBJ1-3): KAGVTQTPRYLIKTRGQQVTLSCSPISGHRSVSWYQQTPGQGLQFLFEYFSETQRNKGNFPGRFSGRQFSNSRSEMNVSTLELGDSALYLCASSLAGNSGNTIYFGEGSWLTVV.

This chain joins TRBV19 and TRBJ1-3; no reliable D call. In germline, CDR1 is LNHDA, CDR2 SQIVND (reference sequence). The CDR3 totals 16 residues. With 4 bases removed from V and 0 bases from J, the gap between germline ends came to 13 bases. The CDR3 DNA sequence: TGTGCCAGTAGTACCCCCGCGGTCCACTCTGGAAACACCATATATTTT. It is translated as CASSTPAVHSGNTIYF.

The V gene is TRBV30, the J gene TRBJ1-6; D is possibly TRBD1 (5 bases). Trimming shortened V by 0 bases and J by 7 bases, and 10 bases separated the two germline ends. Germline CDR1 GTSNPN, CDR2 SVGIG (reference sequence). The CDR3 is 14 residues long. The CDR3 protein is CAWSVGTRNSPLHF. The DNA of the CDR3 is TGTGCCTGGAGTGTGGGGACCAGAAATTCACCCCTCCACTTT.

The gene calls are TRBV7-6 and TRBJ1-6, with 11 bases identical to TRBD1. The CDR3 totals 15 residues. Germline-derived CDR1 and CDR2 are SGHVS and FNYEAQ. V dropped 3 bases and J dropped 6; count of bases not matched to a gene: 1. The CDR3 nucleotides read TGTGCCAGCAGCTTGGGACAGGGGGTTAATTCACCCCTCCACTTT. This translates into CASSLGQGVNSPLHF.

This clone was found once. The chain recombines TRBV7-9 with TRBJ1-1; D uncertain. The CDR3 is 13 residues long. V lost 1 base and J 1 base, leaving 4 bases between the germline ends. CDR1 is SEHNR, CDR2 FQNEAQ, per germline (reference sequence). The CDR3, as DNA: TGTGCCAGCAGCTTAGAGGGGAACACTGAAGCTTTCTTT. It specifies CASSLEGNTEAFF. Supplemented by reference TRBV7-9 and TRBJ1-1, the full variable domain reads DTGVSQNPRHKITKRGQNVTFRCDPISEHNRLYWYRQTLGQGPEFLTYFQNEAQLEKSRLLSDRFSAERPKGSFSTLEIQRTEQGDSAMYLCASSLEGNTEAFFGQGTRLTVV.

The CDR3 DNA reads as TGTGCCAGTAGAACTAGCGGGGGGCTGGCAGATACGCAGTATTTT. Its translation: CASRTSGGLADTQYF. The chain links TRBV19 to TRBJ2-3; TRBD2 aligns across 12 bases. The CDR3 has 15 residues. The J segment lost 4 bases and the V segment lost 6 bases, leaving 5 bases of the junction unmatched. Germline assignment: CDR1 LNHDA and CDR2 SQIVND (reference sequence).

This rearrangement joins TRBV10-3 to TRBJ1-6; D unclear. The germline V gene has CDR1 ENHRY and CDR2 SYGVKD. V was shortened by 0 bases and J by 7 bases, with 16 bases between the two germline ends. CDR3 length: 17 amino acids. CDR3 amino acids: CAISESGSTNGNSPLHF. The CDR3 DNA reads TGTGCCATCAGTGAGTCGGGGTCGACTAATGGGAATTCACCCCTCCACTTT.

The genes are TRBV10-3 and TRBJ1-1, with 10 bases that match TRBD1. CDR3 length: 16 amino acids. Looked up from germline, CDR1 is ENHRY and CDR2 is SYGVKD. With 7 bases clipped from V and 0 bases from J, the junction kept 8 bases outside the gene matches. The CDR3 DNA sequence: TGTGCCATCACCCCGGGACAGGGGACCATGAACACTGAAGCTTTCTTT. Residues: CAITPGQGTMNTEAFF.

This rearrangement joins TRBV18 to TRBJ1-2, with 8 bases fitting TRBD1. The V gene's germline CDR1 is KGHSH and CDR2 LQKENI. This CDR3 has 14 residues. V lost 2 bases, J lost 4 bases, and 3 bases stayed unmatched. CDR3 in DNA: TGTGCCAGCTCACCAGCGGGACAGGCCTATGGCTACACCTTC. Its translation: CASSPAGQAYGYTF. The whole variable domain, remainder taken from reference TRBV18 and TRBJ1-2, is NAGVMQNPRHLVRRRGQEARLRCSPMKGHSHVYWYRQLPEEGLKFMVYLQKENIIDESGMPKERFSAEFPKEGPSILRIQQVVRGDSAAYFCASSPAGQAYGYTFGSGTRLTVV.

The V gene is TRBV4-3, the J gene TRBJ1-1, with D tentatively TRBD1 (5 bases). Germline V gene data show CDR1 as LGHNA and CDR2 as YSLEER. The ends were cut back, 5 bases at V and 5 bases at J, with 12 bases in the middle. The CDR3 contains 13 residues. Here the CDR3 reads CASSRGFWTEAFF. CDR3 nucleotides: TGCGCCAGCAGCAGGGGATTTTGGACTGAAGCTTTCTTT.

The J gene is TRBJ1-2, the V gene TRBV14; tentatively, D is TRBD1 (6 bases). The V end lost 2 bases, the J end lost 7 bases, and 17 bases lay between the germline ends. This CDR3 region has 15 residues. From germline, CDR1 is SGHDN and CDR2 FVKESK. The CDR3: CASSQTQGSLGGYTF. CDR3 nucleotide sequence: TGTGCCAGCAGCCAAACACAGGGATCTCTTGGTGGCTACACCTTC.

For this clone: No conserved phenylalanine or tryptophan is present at the end of the CDR3, so a read error is the likely explanation. It is unclear where the CDR3 begins or ends on the DNA, so no DNA is shown, and the CDR3 is as TCRdb lists it. The chain joins TRBV9 to TRBJ2-6. Including both end residues, the CDR3 is 8 amino acids long. Germline V gene lookup returns CDR1 SGDLS and CDR2 YYNGEE. The CDR3 reads CASSVSPL.

The V call is TRBV5-1, the J call TRBJ2-3; possibly TRBD1 or TRBD2 for D (5 bases each). V gave up 1 base and J gave up 0 bases, with 9 bases separating them. CDR3 length: 15 residues. CDR1 and CDR2 from the germline V gene are SGHRS and YFSETQ. The chain's CDR3 is CASSLWGSSTDTQYF. The CDR3 nucleotides are TGCGCCAGCAGCTTGTGGGGGAGTAGCACAGATACGCAGTATTTT. Full variable domain (rest looked up from reference TRBV5-1 and TRBJ2-3): KAGVTQTPRYLIKTRGQQVTLSCSPISGHRSVSWYQQTPGQGLQFLFEYFSETQRNKGNFPGRFSGRQFSNSRSEMNVSTLELGDSALYLCASSLWGSSTDTQYFGPGTRLTVL.

The chain joins TRBV5-4 to TRBJ2-1, with 11 bases lining up with TRBD2. This CDR3 region has 16 residues. The J segment lost 3 bases and the V segment lost 4 bases, leaving 6 bases of the junction unmatched. Germline CDR1 SGHNT, CDR2 YYREEE (reference sequence). The CDR3 sequence: CASSPRLAGIYNEQFF. CDR3 nucleotides: TGTGCCAGCAGCCCGCGACTAGCGGGGATCTACAATGAGCAGTTCTTC.

This rearrangement joins TRBV7-9 to TRBJ1-4; D remains unclear. The germline V gene has CDR1 SEHNR and CDR2 FQNEAQ (reference sequence). CDR3 length: 16 amino acids. V lost 5 bases and J lost 4, with 17 bases in between. The CDR3 sequence is CASSPTRPEGNEKLFF. As DNA, the CDR3 is TGTGCCAGCAGCCCCACTAGACCCGAGGGTAATGAAAAACTGTTTTTT.